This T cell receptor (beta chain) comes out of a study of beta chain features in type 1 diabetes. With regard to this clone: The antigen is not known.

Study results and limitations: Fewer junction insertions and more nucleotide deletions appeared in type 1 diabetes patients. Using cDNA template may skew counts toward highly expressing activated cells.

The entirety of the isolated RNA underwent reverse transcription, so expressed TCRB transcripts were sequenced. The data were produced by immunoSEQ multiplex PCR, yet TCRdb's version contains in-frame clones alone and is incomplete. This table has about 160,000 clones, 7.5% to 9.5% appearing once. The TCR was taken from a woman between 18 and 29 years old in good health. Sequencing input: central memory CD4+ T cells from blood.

The CDR3 loop reads CASSFLEDGTGELFF. Here the CDR3 DNA reads TGTGCCAGCAGCTTTCTAGAGGATGGCACCGGGGAGCTGTTTTTT. V is TRBV7-9 and J is TRBJ2-2; D ambiguous. Trimming left V 3 bases short and J 4 bases short, with 12 bases between. The CDR3 is 15 amino acids. The germline gives CDR1 SEHNR, CDR2 FQNEAQ (reference sequence).